This T cell receptor (beta chain) was profiled in a study of shared clonotypes between healthy human individuals (dated by TCRdb to the early 2020s). About the full investigation: The cohort included a few men and a couple of women between 18 and 49 years of age. For each donor, three plates each were used for CD4 naive and CD4 memory, two plates were used for CD8 naive, and one plate was used for CD8 memory. To estimate repertoire size and how much clonotypes are shared between individuals, the study performed deep sequencing of blood TCR repertoires from 4 to 6 healthy adults. Libraries were prepared and TCR repertoires were sequenced by different laboratories using diverse techniques, in order to increase sequencing depth and limit assay-specific biases. Each donor's leukapheresis produced roughly between about 0.85 and 10 billion PBMCs. What the study reported, not specific to this receptor: Sampling was limited to blood, and TCR repertoires in tissue likely differ from TCR repertoires in blood. Estimated clonotype richness was generally larger for naive than for memory subsets. Because the study included a small number of donors, the genetic and exposure-history diversity represented was limited. Clonotypes shared by all four sorted-subset donors showed higher generation probabilities than non-shared clonotypes. When a few donors were compared, the shared fraction of clonotypes was 5% to 6.5% for naive CD4, 3.5% for naive CD8, roughly 2.3% for memory CD4, and around 0.4% for memory CD8. Even with the large sequencing depth, rarefaction of the sorted-subset datasets indicated that sequencing was incomplete. Based on pairwise subsampling, the degree of clonotype sharing among donors was expected to be affected by sequencing depth.

Using the deep immunoSEQ assay, multiplex PCR amplified TCR CDR3 regions from genomic DNA. Extracted genomic DNA from each cell subset was spread evenly across all wells of several immunoSEQ 96-well plates, with each plate serving as a replicate. For sorted subsets, each replicate PCR was loaded with approximately 0.2 ug genomic DNA, equivalent to about 33,000 T cell genomes. Purified libraries were measured with a Qubit 3.0 fluorometer, size-checked on a Bioanalyzer 2100, and measured again with the KAPA Library Quantification kit. Every immunoSEQ 96-well plate was sequenced on a separate single-read 150-cycle Illumina NextSeq 550 flow cell. The paper's processing steps were these. Because the immunoSEQ output included only junctional sequences and no quality scores, the filtering could not be the same as the filtering used for full-length reads. To assign V/J genes and CDR3, sequences were annotated against IMGT germline references using PyIR, a Python wrapper for IgBLAST v1.9. Any read was removed if the V/J assignment was weak (E-value above 1e-6), the CDR3 was missing, or the read contained stop codons, out-of-frame junctions, or ambiguous translated residues. V3J clonotypes were defined as sequences sharing the same inferred V gene, J gene, and CDR3 amino acid sequence. Percentage overlap between repertoires was computed as shared unique clonotypes divided by the size of the smaller repertoire. RTK rarefaction, the Chao1 estimator, and Recon v2.1 estimates of unobserved clonotypes were used to assess repertoire richness. Generation probabilities for all TCRbeta clonotypes obtained by the gDNA method from a handful of donors were computed using OLGA. TCRdb holds this immuneACCESS table with in-frame rearrangements only. Some clones are missing; in checked studies, unresolved V genes explain under half, and the rest has no known cause. V and J calls and clone size are given by that table; D and trimming were obtained from the DNA. This sample lists about a million clones; about 80% were detected once. Roughly 0.83% of the sample comes from the top ten.

On this clone itself: The target of this receptor is not known. Qualities for individual bases were not recorded, and no much larger clone is one base off.

Healthy HIV-negative adults with no recently reported acute infections or vaccinations were included as donors. Every donor was a Caucasian adult living in Nashville, Tennessee, USA. CD4+ T cells were enriched through magnetic negative selection, after which naive cells were positively selected on CD45RA and the remaining negative fraction served as the memory subset. Blood was obtained by leukapheresis, after which PBMCs were separated by Ficoll-Histopaque density gradient centrifugation and cryopreserved in liquid nitrogen vapor phase. Analytical flow cytometry was used to check the purity and quantity of each magnetically sorted T cell population. Genomic DNA was isolated from each sorted fraction and quantified by UV absorbance on a Nanodrop 2000c. From cysteine to phenylalanine, the CDR3 is 17 amino acids long. The read is trimmed to its CDR3 DNA, 51 bases read in frame from base 1. The germline V gene (reference sequence) yields MNHEY for CDR1 and SMNVEV for CDR2. The germline ends are 21 bases apart after V is trimmed by 6 bases and J by 6 bases.

Recombination connected TRBV27 to TRBJ1-6; TRBD1 is perhaps the D gene, given 5 matching bases. This sequence originates from a man younger than 30 in good health. Some clones in this sample may be carry-over from other donors' samples. Material: memory CD4+ T cells from PBMCs. According to the study, the label for this sample's cell subset or site signals: CD45RA-negative fraction. Here the CDR3 is given as CASSPSKRGGGNSPLHF. Read as DNA, the sequence is TGTGCCAGCAGCCCTTCTAAGCGGGGCGGGGGTAATTCACCCCTCCACTTT.